What follows describes a single T cell receptor (beta chain). Its antigen is unknown. The record originates from a study of T cell repertoires and HLA-DP antigens. Overall study results and limits: Against both alloantigens, CD137+ clonality was similar, roughly 0.39.

Data came from immunoSEQ multiplex PCR; TCRdb stores just in-frame clones and leaves some out. The sample lists around 100,000 clones, nearly 95% occurring once. Germline V gene sequence: CDR1 SGHRS, CDR2 YFSETQ. After removal of 0 bases from V and 1 base from J, the junction contained 14 bases not matched to a gene. The CDR3 totals 19 residues. Sequenced sample: CD4+ T cells from PBMCs. This receptor was obtained from a woman in her late teens or twenties in good health and CMV-seronegative. This chain uses TRBV5-1 with TRBJ2-5, with 8 bases matching TRBD2. Here the CDR3 reads CASSLGGTAGTRGQETQYF. As DNA, the CDR3 is TGCGCCAGCAGCTTGGGTGGGACGGCCGGGACTAGAGGCCAAGAGACCCAGTACTTC.